One sample yielded the 21 T cell receptor beta chains listed below, sequenced in a study of blood T cell repertoires in COVID-19. Data came from immunoSEQ multiplex PCR; TCRdb stores just in-frame clones and leaves some out. The sample has some 490,000 clones, roughly nine tenths seen once. Sequenced material: PBMCs or T cells enriched from blood (not recorded which). The receptors shown here come from a woman aged 55-75 years who had recovered from COVID-19.

This rearrangement joins TRBV5-1 to TRBJ1-2; maybe TRBD1 (6 bases). The CDR3 has 14 residues. V was shortened by 0 bases and J by 6 bases, with 12 bases between the two germline ends. CDR1 is SGHRS and CDR2 is YFSETQ in the germline V gene. The CDR3 DNA sequence: TGCGCCAGCAGCTTGGGGCCAGGGGTTCATGGCTACACCTTC. Its translation is CASSLGPGVHGYTF.

J is TRBJ2-3 and V is TRBV6-5; TRBD1 agrees at 8 bases. The CDR3 consists of 13 residues. In germline, CDR1 is MNHEY, CDR2 SVGAGI. CDR3 residues: CARVDRGTDTQYF. CDR3 nucleotides: TGTGCTCGCGTGGACAGGGGCACAGATACGCAGTATTTT.

V gene TRBV2 combines with J gene TRBJ1-2; D might be TRBD1 (6 bases). The V and J ends lost 0 bases and 7 bases respectively, with 15 bases between them. CDR3 length: 15 residues. Germline V gene lookup returns CDR1 SNHLY and CDR2 FYNNEI. In DNA form, the CDR3 reads TGTGCCAGCAGTGAAGCGCGAGGGGGAAGGGGTGGCTACACCTTC. Protein: CASSEARGGRGGYTF.

The rearrangement joins TRBV7-9 to TRBJ2-3; 8 bases map to TRBD2. Per germline, CDR1 SEHNR and CDR2 FQNEAQ (reference sequence). Germline trimming cut 5 bases from V and 0 bases from J; bases unmatched to any gene: 4. CDR3 size: 15 residues. Here the CDR3 DNA reads TGTGCCAGCAGCATTAGCGGGGCTAGCACAGATACGCAGTATTTT. Its translation: CASSISGASTDTQYF. The full variable domain, rest sourced from reference TRBV7-9 and TRBJ2-3, is DTGVSQNPRHKITKRGQNVTFRCDPISEHNRLYWYRQTLGQGPEFLTYFQNEAQLEKSRLLSDRFSAERPKGSFSTLEIQRTEQGDSAMYLCASSISGASTDTQYFGPGTRLTVL.

This clone was recorded only once. The J gene is TRBJ2-3, the V gene TRBV5-4; a possible D gene is TRBD1 (5 bases). V lost 4 bases, J lost 6 bases, and 12 bases lay in between. CDR1 is SGHNT, CDR2 YYREEE, per germline (reference sequence). The CDR3 covers 13 residues. The CDR3 nucleotides read TGTGCCAGCAGCCTTAGGGGCTCGGATACGCAGTATTTT. It is translated as CASSLRGSDTQYF.

The genes are TRBV11-2 and TRBJ2-3; 7 bases fit TRBD1. Trimming cost V 4 bases and J 0 bases; bases outside gene matches: 7. Germline lookup yields CDR1 SGHAT and CDR2 FQNNGV. CDR3 length: 16 residues. Here the CDR3 reads CASSSWTGPSTDTQYF. The CDR3 DNA reads as TGTGCCAGCAGCTCCTGGACAGGACCTAGCACAGATACGCAGTATTTT.

In the case of this clone: Additional DNA sequences in this sample encode the identical CDR3. The chain is built from TRBV15 and TRBJ1-2; 11 bases are shared with TRBD1. The CDR3 has 13 residues. With 3 bases clipped from V and 8 bases from J, the junction kept 2 bases outside the gene matches. CDR1 is LNHNV, CDR2 YYDKDF, per germline (reference sequence). CDR3 region: CATSRGQGEGYTF. DNA of the CDR3: TGTGCCACCAGCAGGGGACAGGGGGAGGGCTACACCTTC.

The chain links TRBV6-5 to TRBJ2-7; D possibly corresponds to TRBD1 (5 bases). CDR3 size: 13 residues. V was trimmed by 6 bases and J by 3 bases, leaving 12 bases between them. Germline CDR1 reads MNHEY; CDR2 reads SVGAGI. The CDR3 bases are TGTGCCAGCAGACCCAGGGCAAACTACGAGCAGTACGTC. Translated, it gives CASRPRANYEQYV.

This clone has just one count. The chain joins TRBV12-5 to TRBJ1-5; perhaps TRBD1 as D (6 bases). Germline V gene data show CDR1 as LGHNT and CDR2 as FRNRAP. Trimming removed 0 bases from V and 0 bases from J, with 18 bases in between. The CDR3 spans 19 residues. In nucleotides, the CDR3 is TGTGCTAGTGGTTTGGTAATAACAGGGCCAGCCTATAGCAATCAGCCCCAGCATTTT. Its translation is CASGLVITGPAYSNQPQHF. Drawing the rest from reference TRBV12-5 and TRBJ1-5, the complete variable domain is DARVTQTPRHKVTEMGQEVTMRCQPILGHNTVFWYRQTMMQGLELLAYFRNRAPLDDSGMPKDRFSAEMPDATLATLKIQPSEPRDSAVYFCASGLVITGPAYSNQPQHFGDGTRLSIL.

The rearrangement uses TRBV5-1 and TRBJ2-3; D gene ambiguous. V was shortened by 2 bases and J by 5 bases, with 6 bases between the two germline ends. The CDR3 is 12 residues long. In germline, CDR1 is SGHRS, CDR2 YFSETQ. CDR3 DNA sequence: TGCGCCAGCAGCTTTGGGCAAGATACGCAGTATTTT. Translated: CASSFGQDTQYF.

The chain joins TRBV5-1 to TRBJ1-2; the match to TRBD1 covers 8 bases. The V gene end was trimmed by 4 bases and the J gene end by 5 bases; junction bases not matched to a gene: 7. Germline CDR1 reads SGHRS; CDR2 reads YFSETQ. The CDR3 has 14 residues. The CDR3 bases are TGCGCCAGCAGCACGACAGGGGTCGGGTATGGCTACACCTTC. This encodes CASSTTGVGYGYTF. The whole variable domain, filled in from reference TRBV5-1 and TRBJ1-2, reads KAGVTQTPRYLIKTRGQQVTLSCSPISGHRSVSWYQQTPGQGLQFLFEYFSETQRNKGNFPGRFSGRQFSNSRSEMNVSTLELGDSALYLCASSTTGVGYGYTFGSGTRLTVV.

On this clone: Distinct nucleotide sequences in the sample also encode this CDR3. V gene TRBV11-3 combines with J gene TRBJ1-4; TRBD1 matches 10 bases. Germline assignment: CDR1 SGHNT and CDR2 YENEEA. This CDR3 spans 14 amino acids. The V and J ends lost 4 bases and 11 bases, in that order; junction bases with no gene match: 7. CDR3 in amino acids: CASSSPGQGWKLFF. The DNA of the CDR3 is TGTGCCAGCAGCTCCCCGGGACAGGGGTGGAAACTGTTTTTT.

The chain employs TRBV12-5 and TRBJ2-1; TRBD1 might be the D (5 bases). Germline V gives CDR1 LGHNT, CDR2 FRNRAP. V was pared by 6 bases and J by 5 bases, with 14 bases between. The CDR3 runs 14 residues. The CDR3 DNA is TGTGCTAGTGGCCAAGGGGTTGTGAACAATGAGCAGTTCTTC. Translating it yields CASGQGVVNNEQFF.

V and J are TRBV2 and TRBJ1-2; TRBD1 matches at 7 bases. CDR3 size: 12 residues. Per the germline V gene, CDR1 is SNHLY and CDR2 is FYNNEI. V was clipped by 8 bases and J by 4 bases; unmatched bases: 4. The CDR3 sequence is CASQTGFYGYTF. For the CDR3, the DNA is TGTGCCAGCCAGACAGGGTTCTATGGCTACACCTTC. The complete variable domain, with remaining parts taken from reference TRBV2 and TRBJ1-2, reads EPEVTQTPSHQVTQMGQEVILRCVPISNHLYFYWYRQILGQKVEFLVSFYNNEISEKSEIFDDQFSVERPDGSNFTLKIRSTKLEDSAMYFCASQTGFYGYTFGSGTRLTVV.

The chain's CDR3 is CASTLGTGGTYEQYF. The CDR3 region has the DNA TGTGCCAGCACCTTGGGAACAGGGGGGACCTACGAGCAGTACTTC. This chain joins TRBV2 and TRBJ2-7; the match to TRBD1 covers 8 bases. V lost 7 bases to trimming and J lost 2 bases; unmatched junction nucleotides: 10. This CDR3 region has 15 residues. Per the germline V gene, CDR1 is SNHLY and CDR2 is FYNNEI.

The chain joins TRBV18 to TRBJ1-2, with 10 positions matching TRBD1. CDR3 length equals 14 residues. V shed 3 bases and J 8 bases; nucleotides not matched to a gene: 6. Germline assignment: CDR1 KGHSH and CDR2 LQKENI. The CDR3 DNA reads as TGTGCCAGCTCACCTCCCGGGACAGGGGAAGGCTACACCTTC. This sequence encodes CASSPPGTGEGYTF. Full variable domain (missing parts from reference TRBV18 and TRBJ1-2): NAGVMQNPRHLVRRRGQEARLRCSPMKGHSHVYWYRQLPEEGLKFMVYLQKENIIDESGMPKERFSAEFPKEGPSILRIQQVVRGDSAAYFCASSPPGTGEGYTFGSGTRLTVV.

This clone was seen a handful of times. The DNA of the CDR3 is TGTGCCAGCAGTTACGCCAGGGACACTGAAGCTTTCTTT. It codes for CASSYARDTEAFF. This chain uses TRBV6-5 with TRBJ1-1; D is perhaps TRBD1 (5 bases). This CDR3 comprises 13 residues. Germline CDR1 and CDR2: MNHEY and SVGAGI. The V end was cut by 2 bases, the J end by 3 bases, with 7 bases between.

In the case of this clone: The identical CDR3 is also encoded by other nucleotide sequences in the sample. The CDR3: CASGRSGGTDTQYF. Written as DNA, the CDR3 is TGTGCTAGTGGCCGAAGCGGGGGCACAGATACGCAGTATTTT. V gene TRBV12-5 combines with J gene TRBJ2-3; 7 bases are a match to TRBD2. The CDR3 consists of 14 residues. V was pared by 6 bases and J by 1 base, with 4 bases of the junction left unmatched. Germline V gene sequence: CDR1 LGHNT, CDR2 FRNRAP.

This chain connects TRBV5-1 to TRBJ1-4; TRBD1 matches at 10 bases. Trimming cost V 4 bases and J 2 bases; bases outside gene matches: 5. CDR1 and CDR2 from the germline V gene are SGHRS and YFSETQ. The CDR3 spans 16 residues. CDR3 amino acids: CASSADRGQTNEKLFF. The CDR3 DNA reads as TGCGCCAGCAGCGCAGACAGGGGGCAGACTAATGAAAAACTGTTTTTT.

V usage is TRBV7-6 and J usage is TRBJ2-3; TRBD2 matches 11 bases. The J segment lost 1 base and the V segment lost 3 bases, leaving 0 bases of the junction unmatched. This CDR3 has 15 residues. Germline CDR1 and CDR2: SGHVS and FNYEAQ. The CDR3 region has the DNA TGTGCCAGCAGCTTTAGCGGGGGGGGCACAGATACGCAGTATTTT. It yields the protein CASSFSGGGTDTQYF.

The V call is TRBV4-1, the J call TRBJ1-5; TRBD1 matches 9 bases. CDR1 MGHRA and CDR2 YSYEKL come from the germline V gene. V shed 2 bases, J shed 5 bases, and the junction held 1 base outside the gene matches. The CDR3 is 14 residues long. CDR3 loop: CASSQWDRDQPQHF. The CDR3 nucleotides are TGCGCCAGCAGCCAATGGGACAGGGATCAGCCCCAGCATTTT.